The 31 T cell receptor beta chains given below trace back to one sample, sequenced in a study of T-cell memory formation after mild COVID-19. TCRdb ran MiXCR on the 5' RACE reads and lists one entry per CDR3 protein. Among some 440,000 distinct CDR3 sequences listed, 20% to 25% were seen once. Sequencing used PBMCs or a T cell subset sorted from them (not recorded which). These TCRs come from an adult woman who had mild COVID-19 (a few samples of this study predate the infection). Cell type and time point are not known.

The rearrangement links TRBV7-9 to TRBJ2-4; D remains ambiguous. CDR1 is SEHNR and CDR2 is FQNEAQ in the germline V gene (reference sequence). The CDR3 is made up of 13 amino acids. The V gene lost 4 bases and the J gene lost 6 bases, with 10 bases spanning the gap. In nucleotides, the CDR3 is TGTGCCAGCAGCTCTGGGTACCCAAACATTCAGTACTTC. Its protein is CASSSGYPNIQYF.

The chain combines TRBV5-6 with TRBJ2-3; unclear D gene. CDR3 length: 16 residues. Trimming pared 0 bases from V and 0 bases from J, leaving 11 bases between. Germline CDR1 is SGHDT and CDR2 is YYEEEE. The CDR3, as DNA: TGTGCCAGCAGCTTGGTCGGCATTGCTAGCACAGATACGCAGTATTTT. Its protein product is CASSLVGIASTDTQYF. The full variable domain, rest sourced from reference TRBV5-6 and TRBJ2-3, is DAGVTQSPTHLIKTRGQQVTLRCSPKSGHDTVSWYQQALGQGPQFIFQYYEEEERQRGNFPDRFSGHQFPNYSSELNVNALLLGDSALYLCASSLVGIASTDTQYFGPGTRLTVL.

The chain has TRBV12-3 or TRBV12-4 and TRBJ1-5, with D perhaps matching TRBD1 (5 bases). V was clipped by 3 bases and J by 0 bases, with 9 bases between them. The CDR3 contains 15 residues. The CDR3: CASSFEQVSNQPQHF. The CDR3 DNA reads TGTGCCAGCAGTTTCGAACAGGTTAGCAATCAGCCCCAGCATTTT.

This clonotype was seen a few times. CDR3 loop: CASSQQPVGGNRDQPQHF. The CDR3, as DNA: TGTGCCAGCTCTCAACAACCGGTAGGAGGCAACCGGGATCAGCCCCAGCATTTT. The J gene is TRBJ1-5, the V gene TRBV18; no clear D. V was clipped by 6 bases and J by 5 bases, with 26 bases between them. The germline V gene encodes CDR1 KGHSH and CDR2 LQKENI. This CDR3 comprises 18 residues.

This rearrangement joins TRBV20-1 to TRBJ2-7; tentatively, D is TRBD1 or TRBD2 (6 bases each). The germline V gene has CDR1 DFQATT and CDR2 SNEGSKA (reference sequence). This CDR3 is built from 16 residues. The ends were cut back, 0 bases at V and 2 bases at J, with 17 bases in the middle. This CDR3 reads CSARDDLGGRTYEQYF. In nucleotides, the CDR3 is TGCAGTGCTAGAGACGACTTGGGGGGCAGAACCTACGAGCAGTACTTC.

The genes are TRBV7-6 and TRBJ2-5; 13 bases agree with TRBD2. The germline V gene has CDR1 SGHVS and CDR2 FNYEAQ. The CDR3 covers 14 residues. J was trimmed by 7 bases and V by 5 bases; bases with no gene match: 4. The CDR3 bases are TGTGCCAGCAGCGCCGGGACTAGCGGGACGACCCAGTACTTC. This translates into CASSAGTSGTTQYF.

This clonotype was counted only a few times. The rearrangement links TRBV12-3 or TRBV12-4 to TRBJ1-4, with 11 positions matching TRBD1. V lost 6 bases to trimming and J lost 12 bases; unmatched junction nucleotides: 12. The CDR3 length is 15 residues. CDR3: CASSRRDRGVGELFF. The DNA of the CDR3 is TGTGCCAGCAGCCGCCGGGACAGGGGGGTTGGTGAACTGTTTTTT.

This clonotype has only a few counts. The chain joins TRBV28 to TRBJ2-2; TRBD2 might be the D (6 bases). V dropped 2 bases and J dropped 2 bases, with 15 bases sitting between them. This CDR3 comprises 17 residues. Germline lookup yields CDR1 MDHEN and CDR2 SYDVKM. CDR3 sequence: CASSLNHTAGNTGELFF. DNA for the CDR3: TGTGCCAGCAGTTTAAATCATACAGCGGGTAACACCGGGGAGCTGTTTTTT.

The chain links TRBV6-2 or TRBV6-3 to TRBJ2-3; weak D call: TRBD2 (5 bases). The CDR3 runs 13 residues. Germline-derived CDR1 and CDR2 are MNHEY and SVGEGT. Trimming cost V 8 bases and J 1 base, with 10 bases left between them. CDR3 loop: CASVRTGTDTQYF. The CDR3 DNA is TGTGCCAGCGTTCGGACTGGCACAGATACGCAGTATTTT.

The CDR3 spells CATSSRGQATLYTF. Written as DNA, the CDR3 is TGTGCCACCAGCAGCAGAGGACAGGCCACCCTCTACACCTTC. This chain uses TRBV15 with TRBJ1-2; TRBD1 agrees at 7 bases. The CDR3 loop spans 14 amino acids. Trimming at V came to 3 bases and at J to 10 bases, leaving 11 bases not matched to a gene. Germline V gene sequence: CDR1 LNHNV, CDR2 YYDKDF (reference sequence).

The chain recombines TRBV6-6 with TRBJ1-2; D unresolved. Trimming cost V 0 bases and J 7 bases, with 3 bases left between them. The CDR3 extends over 11 amino acids. Germline V gives CDR1 MNHNY, CDR2 SVGAGI (reference sequence). CDR3 sequence: CASSYSSGYTF. The CDR3 DNA sequence: TGTGCCAGCAGTTACTCGAGTGGCTACACCTTC.

This clonotype was counted between two and nine times. The chain couples TRBV12-3 or TRBV12-4 to TRBJ1-2; possibly TRBD1 for D (5 bases). The CDR3 is made up of 15 amino acids. The V end was cut by 6 bases, the J end by 5 bases, with 19 bases between. The chain's CDR3 is CASSRGRGSLYGYTF. The DNA of the CDR3 is TGTGCCAGCAGCCGGGGACGGGGATCCCTTTATGGCTACACCTTC.

This clonotype is medium-sized in the sample. The chain combines TRBV29-1 with TRBJ1-2, with 7 bases identical to TRBD1. The ends lost 3 bases at V and 5 bases at J; junction bases unmatched: 9. Germline-derived CDR1 and CDR2 are SQVTM and ANQGSEA. This CDR3 has 14 amino acids. The CDR3: CSVEGTDLLYGYTF. The CDR3 nucleotides are TGCAGCGTTGAGGGGACAGACCTCTTATATGGCTACACCTTC.

The table lists this clonotype with a few counts. This chain's CDR3 is CARIYFGADTQYF. Here the CDR3 DNA reads TGTGCCAGGATTTATTTTGGCGCAGATACGCAGTATTTT. The chain has TRBV7-3 and TRBJ2-3; D gene ambiguous. This CDR3 contains 13 residues. With 9 bases removed from V and 4 bases from J, the gap between germline ends came to 14 bases. Germline lookup yields CDR1 SGHTA and CDR2 FQGTGA.

The rearrangement uses TRBV7-6 and TRBJ2-7; 7 nucleotides match TRBD1. CDR1 and CDR2 from the germline V gene are SGHVS and FNYEAQ. This CDR3 is 13 amino acids long. J lost 6 bases, V lost 4 bases, and 6 bases had no gene match. CDR3 residues: CASSYWTGSEQYF. CDR3 bases: TGTGCCAGCAGCTATTGGACAGGTTCCGAGCAGTACTTC.

The chain employs TRBV30 and TRBJ2-2; 8 bases are a match to TRBD2. J gave up 0 bases and V 0 bases, and 9 bases lay outside the gene matches. CDR1 and CDR2 (germline): GTSNPN, SVGIG (reference sequence). The CDR3 runs 18 residues. The CDR3: CAWSVWRTSSANTGELFF. DNA of the CDR3: TGTGCCTGGAGTGTGTGGCGGACTAGCTCCGCGAACACCGGGGAGCTGTTTTTT.

The chain recombines TRBV24-1 with TRBJ2-1; 11 bases map to TRBD2. The trim removed 10 bases at V and 11 bases at J, leaving 9 bases unmatched. The germline V gene has CDR1 KGHDR and CDR2 SFDVKD. CDR3 length: 13 amino acids. The CDR3 coding sequence is TGTGCCACTGGGACTAGCGGAGGGGGTAAGCAGTTCTTC. Translating it yields CATGTSGGGKQFF.

The chain recombines TRBV5-1 with TRBJ2-7; the D is unclear. The CDR3 is 14 residues long. Trimming removed 2 bases at V and 3 bases at J, with 12 bases between. Germline V lookup: CDR1 SGHRS, CDR2 YFSETQ. The DNA for the CDR3 is TGCGCCAGCAGCTTCGGCCCCATATACTACGAGCAGTACTTC. Its protein is CASSFGPIYYEQYF.

This clonotype was seen more than once but under ten times. This sequence joins TRBV7-9 and TRBJ2-1; 10 bases fit TRBD2. With V trimmed by 7 bases and J by 5 bases, 14 bases remained unmatched. Germline V lookup: CDR1 SEHNR, CDR2 FQNEAQ (reference sequence). The CDR3 is 17 residues long. The CDR3 region is CASTRDTGLAEHNEQFF. The CDR3 DNA sequence: TGTGCCAGCACTCGGGACACCGGACTAGCGGAGCACAATGAGCAGTTCTTC.

This clonotype has just a few counts. The CDR3 bases are TGTGCCAGCAGCCCTACGGGACTAGAGGGCGATACGCAGTATTTT. The encoded protein is CASSPTGLEGDTQYF. This chain uses TRBV3-1 with TRBJ2-3, with 8 bases aligning to TRBD2. The CDR3 is made up of 15 amino acids. V was clipped by 4 bases and J by 6 bases; unmatched bases: 9. CDR1 is LGHDT, CDR2 YNNKEL, per germline (reference sequence).

A single count supports this clonotype. The chain has TRBV6-5 and TRBJ1-1, with D perhaps matching TRBD1 (6 bases). With 1 base removed from V and 3 bases from J, the gap between germline ends came to 9 bases. From germline, CDR1 is MNHEY and CDR2 SVGAGI. The CDR3 loop spans 14 amino acids. The CDR3 here is CASSYLSGDTEAFF. The CDR3 region has the DNA TGTGCCAGCAGTTACTTATCAGGGGACACTGAAGCTTTCTTT.

The chain has TRBV4-1 and TRBJ2-2; D ambiguous. Trimming took off 2 bases at V and 6 bases at J, with 7 bases between the two ends. CDR1 MGHRA and CDR2 YSYEKL come from the germline V gene. The CDR3 has 13 residues. The CDR3 protein is CASSQRGAGELFF. In nucleotides, the CDR3 is TGCGCCAGCAGCCAACGAGGTGCCGGGGAGCTGTTTTTT.

This clonotype was recorded a few times. The CDR3 protein is CASRLRQGADEQYF. The CDR3 DNA reads TGTGCCAGCAGGCTCCGACAGGGGGCCGACGAGCAGTACTTC. The chain links TRBV6-5 to TRBJ2-7; 10 positions match TRBD1. CDR1 and CDR2 from the germline V gene are MNHEY and SVGAGI. This CDR3 contains 14 residues. The V segment lost 6 bases and the J segment 5 bases; nucleotides outside the gene matches: 7.

This chain joins TRBV15 and TRBJ2-1; a weak D match, TRBD2 (6 bases). The germline gives CDR1 LNHNV, CDR2 YYDKDF (reference sequence). Deletions cut 3 bases from V and 0 bases from J, with 9 bases between. The CDR3 sequence is 15 residues long. The CDR3 nucleotides read TGTGCCACCAGCAGTGGGAGGAGCTCCTACAATGAGCAGTTCTTC. This translates into CATSSGRSSYNEQFF.

This clonotype was counted only a few times. The V call is TRBV20-1, the J call TRBJ2-1; D might be TRBD1 or TRBD2, each matching 5 bases. From germline, CDR1 is DFQATT and CDR2 SNEGSKA (reference sequence). The CDR3 length is 11 residues. The V end lost 1 base, the J end lost 12 bases, and 10 bases lay between the germline ends. The CDR3 sequence: CSARGGVGQFF. The CDR3 DNA reads as TGCAGTGCTAGAGGAGGGGTCGGGCAGTTCTTC.

This clonotype appeared a few times. This chain connects TRBV7-9 to TRBJ1-5; D is ambiguous. Trimming removed 4 bases from V and 5 bases from J, with 21 bases in between. CDR1 is SEHNR, CDR2 FQNEAQ, per germline (reference sequence). This CDR3 contains 17 residues. CDR3 coding DNA: TGTGCCAGCAGCTCCCACGGTGGGGTGCAAAGGGATCAGCCCCAGCATTTT. Residues: CASSSHGGVQRDQPQHF.

The rearrangement joins TRBV7-2 to TRBJ2-1, with a weak D call TRBD1 (6 bases). The CDR3 extends over 17 amino acids. Looked up from germline, CDR1 is SGHTA and CDR2 is FQGNSA. V was trimmed by 5 bases and J by 2 bases, leaving 19 bases between them. CDR3 loop: CASSPQGRPGPYNEQFF. DNA for the CDR3: TGTGCCAGCAGCCCCCAGGGGCGCCCCGGGCCCTACAATGAGCAGTTCTTC.

This clonotype was observed a few times. V gene TRBV12-3 or TRBV12-4 combines with J gene TRBJ1-2; tentative D call: TRBD1 (5 bases). This CDR3 contains 12 residues. V was clipped by 6 bases and J by 4 bases, with 9 bases between them. The CDR3 DNA follows: TGTGCCAGCAGCGGGGCCCCCTATGGCTACACCTTC. This gives the protein CASSGAPYGYTF.

In this sample, this clonotype turned up once. V and J are TRBV6-2 or TRBV6-3 and TRBJ2-2; 7 bases agree with TRBD1. Germline loops: CDR1 MNHEY, CDR2 SVGEGT. The CDR3 length is 15 residues. The V segment lost 4 bases and the J segment 3 bases; nucleotides outside the gene matches: 5. The CDR3 coding sequence is TGTGCCAGCAGTTGGGGACAGTGGGACACCGGGGAGCTGTTTTTT. Protein sequence: CASSWGQWDTGELFF.

The chain is built from TRBV6-5 and TRBJ1-2; D possibly corresponds to TRBD1 (6 bases). There are 13 residues in the CDR3. Germline CDR1 and CDR2: MNHEY and SVGAGI. V lost 6 bases to trimming and J lost 6 bases, with 14 bases between them. The CDR3 nucleotides are TGTGCCAGCAGCCCCGACCAGGGGAATGGCTACACCTTC. It specifies CASSPDQGNGYTF.

This chain links TRBV11-2 with TRBJ1-4, with D unclear. There are 14 residues in the CDR3. The ends were cut back, 1 base at V and 8 bases at J, with 11 bases in the middle. Germline-derived CDR1 and CDR2 are SGHAT and FQNNGV. For the CDR3, the DNA is TGTGCCAGCAGCTTAGGGCTCGGGCTGGAAAAACTGTTTTTT. Protein sequence: CASSLGLGLEKLFF.